The 17 T cell receptor beta chains given below trace back to one sample, sequenced in a study of blood T cell repertoires in COVID-19. The table came from immunoSEQ multiplex PCR; TCRdb's copy has only in-frame clones and leaves some out. The sample lists 210,000 or so clones, approximately 78% occurring once. Material for sequencing was peripheral blood. The receptor source for this set is a woman aged 40 to 50 with acute or convalescent COVID-19.

This rearrangement joins TRBV6-5 to TRBJ1-2, with D uncertain. The CDR3 has 16 amino acids. Trimming removed 1 base from V and 2 bases from J, with 14 bases in between. Germline V gene sequence: CDR1 MNHEY, CDR2 SVGAGI. CDR3 loop: CASSYFRGKMNYGYTF. In nucleotides, the CDR3 is TGTGCCAGCAGTTACTTTCGCGGAAAGATGAACTATGGCTACACCTTC.

The chain combines TRBV10-2 with TRBJ2-7, with 7 bases lining up with TRBD2. The ends lost 1 base at V and 4 bases at J; junction bases unmatched: 1. In germline, CDR1 is WSHSY, CDR2 SAAADI. This CDR3 is built from 13 residues. The CDR3 nucleotides are TGCGCCAGCAGTGAGTACGGGGGGTACGAGCAGTACTTC. It translates to CASSEYGGYEQYF.

The rearrangement links TRBV5-1 to TRBJ2-7, with D unclear. In germline, CDR1 is SGHRS, CDR2 YFSETQ. There are 14 residues in the CDR3. The V and J ends lost 0 bases and 0 bases respectively, with 7 bases between them. The CDR3 DNA sequence: TGCGCCAGCAGCTTGGACTCTCACTCCTACGAGCAGTACTTC. Its translation is CASSLDSHSYEQYF.

This chain links TRBV6-5 with TRBJ2-1, with D possibly matching TRBD2 (6 bases). Trimming cost V 0 bases and J 4 bases, with 7 bases left between them. The CDR3 totals 14 residues. Germline-derived CDR1 and CDR2 are MNHEY and SVGAGI. CDR3 coding DNA: TGTGCCAGCAGTTACTCGGCGGGGTACAATGAGCAGTTCTTC. Protein: CASSYSAGYNEQFF.

This sequence joins TRBV29-1 and TRBJ2-1, with 9 bases identical to TRBD2. Germline V CDR1 and CDR2: SQVTM, ANQGSEA. V gave up 3 bases and J gave up 1 base; unmatched junction bases: 7. This CDR3 has 16 amino acids. The CDR3 nucleotides read TGCAGCGTTGAGCCGGGGCTAGCGGGATCCTACAATGAGCAGTTCTTC. It is translated as CSVEPGLAGSYNEQFF.

The rearrangement links TRBV7-9 to TRBJ2-7; 9 bases fit TRBD1. Germline-derived CDR1 and CDR2 are SEHNR and FQNEAQ (reference sequence). This CDR3 comprises 16 residues. J lost 0 bases, V lost 1 base, and 4 bases had no gene match. CDR3 in amino acids: CASSLGGQGSSYEQYF. The CDR3 DNA reads as TGTGCCAGCAGCTTAGGCGGACAGGGGAGCTCCTACGAGCAGTACTTC.

V and J are TRBV19 and TRBJ1-4, with D possibly TRBD1 on 5 matching bases. Germline CDR1 reads LNHDA; CDR2 reads SQIVND (reference sequence). The CDR3 has 21 residues. V lost 6 bases, J lost 7 bases, and 36 bases lay in between. CDR3 amino acids: CASSPGGGPTGKTTSGEKLFF. CDR3 DNA: TGTGCCAGTAGCCCGGGGGGGGGTCCGACGGGCAAAACTACGAGTGGTGAAAAACTGTTTTTT.

V is TRBV2 and J is TRBJ1-2; 7 bases line up with TRBD1. The germline V gene encodes CDR1 SNHLY and CDR2 FYNNEI. This CDR3 comprises 13 residues. V lost 6 bases, J lost 6 bases, and 7 bases stayed unmatched. The CDR3, as DNA: TGTGCCAGCAGGGTAAAGACAGGGAATGGCTACACCTTC. Residues: CASRVKTGNGYTF.

The gene calls are TRBV3-1 (or the pseudogene TRBV3-2) and TRBJ2-3; 11 bases fit TRBD2. The CDR3 contains 15 residues. Losses at the gene ends were 3 bases for V and 6 bases for J; bases not matched to a gene: 5. CDR1 is LGHDT and CDR2 is YNNKEL in the germline V gene (reference sequence). DNA for the CDR3: TGTGCCAGCAGCCATTTAGCGGGGGGGCGGGATACGCAGTATTTT. Amino acid sequence: CASSHLAGGRDTQYF.

This clone was detected a few times. The V gene is TRBV5-1, the J gene TRBJ2-3; 7 positions agree with TRBD2. V lost 0 bases to trimming and J lost 6 bases; unmatched junction nucleotides: 10. The CDR3 contains 16 residues. The germline V gene has CDR1 SGHRS and CDR2 YFSETQ. The CDR3 nucleotides read TGCGCCAGCAGCTTGGGGGCGGGAGCAGGGTCGGATACGCAGTATTTT. Encoded protein: CASSLGAGAGSDTQYF.

The CDR3 DNA is TGCAGCGTTGCCCGCCAGGGGACATTAAACTATGGCTACACCTTC. It is translated as CSVARQGTLNYGYTF. This rearrangement joins TRBV29-1 to TRBJ1-2; perhaps TRBD1 as D (6 bases). Germline values: CDR1 SQVTM, CDR2 ANQGSEA. With 4 bases removed from V and 2 bases from J, the gap between germline ends came to 17 bases. This CDR3 region has 15 residues.

This clone has more than one count but fewer than ten. Written as DNA, the CDR3 is TGTGCCAGCTGTCTAGTGACCAATTCACCCCTCCACTTT. Translation: CASCLVTNSPLHF. This chain joins TRBV19 and TRBJ1-6, with D unclear. There are 13 residues in the CDR3. Germline V gene lookup returns CDR1 LNHDA and CDR2 SQIVND (reference sequence). Trimming stripped 9 bases from V and 7 bases from J, with 13 bases between.

The chain combines TRBV23-1 with TRBJ1-2; D is uncertain. TRBV23-1 is classed as an ORF, of uncertain function. The CDR3 consists of 18 residues. V was trimmed by 1 base and J by 7 bases, leaving 25 bases between them. DNA for the CDR3: TGCGCCAGCAGTCAATTCGGGCAGCTCGGTCAGACTATCGCTGGCTACACCTTC. Residues: CASSQFGQLGQTIAGYTF.

The chain is built from TRBV18 and TRBJ1-1; 8 bases map to TRBD1. The CDR3 runs to 16 residues. CDR1 is KGHSH and CDR2 is LQKENI in the germline V gene. The junction had 5 bases not matched to a gene; V was cut back by 1 base and J by 1 base. The CDR3 DNA is TGTGCCAGCTCACCACTCGCCCAGGGGGCGAACACTGAAGCTTTCTTT. It codes for CASSPLAQGANTEAFF. The complete variable domain, with remaining parts taken from reference TRBV18 and TRBJ1-1, reads NAGVMQNPRHLVRRRGQEARLRCSPMKGHSHVYWYRQLPEEGLKFMVYLQKENIIDESGMPKERFSAEFPKEGPSILRIQQVVRGDSAAYFCASSPLAQGANTEAFFGQGTRLTVV.

The chain is built from TRBV4-3 and TRBJ2-1; 12 bases map to TRBD2. Trimming removed 1 base from V and 2 bases from J; junction bases left unmatched: 0. There are 16 residues in the CDR3. From germline, CDR1 is LGHNA and CDR2 YSLEER. As DNA, the CDR3 is TGCGCCAGCAGCCAAGGACTAGCGGGAGCCTACAATGAGCAGTTCTTC. It is translated as CASSQGLAGAYNEQFF.

V and J are TRBV28 and TRBJ1-5, with D unresolved. Per germline, CDR1 MDHEN and CDR2 SYDVKM. The CDR3 runs to 16 residues. The ends were cut back, 1 base at V and 1 base at J, with 11 bases in the middle. The CDR3 bases are TGTGCCAGCAGTTTATACGCCAGTAAGAGCAATCAGCCCCAGCATTTT. Protein: CASSLYASKSNQPQHF.

The table lists this clone with many counts. V and J are TRBV24-1 and TRBJ2-7; TRBD1 matches 11 bases. CDR1 and CDR2 (germline): KGHDR, SFDVKD. V lost 12 bases, J lost 5 bases, and 8 bases stayed unmatched. The CDR3 is 13 residues long. This chain's CDR3 is CASVPGQGDEQYF. For the CDR3, the DNA is TGTGCCTCCGTCCCGGGACAGGGGGACGAGCAGTACTTC.